Listed here is a single TCR beta chain. Its target is unknown. J lost 7 bases, V lost 3 bases, and 3 bases had no gene match. This CDR3 has 14 residues. CDR1 is MDHEN, CDR2 SYDVKM, per germline. The PCR employed 60 Vbeta primers together with 13 Jbeta primers. Clones were sequenced by immunoSEQ multiplex PCR, and TCRdb holds only the in-frame ones, with some missing. The table records some 170,000 clones, 65% to 85% of them present only once. The sample belongs to a study of cytomegalovirus exposure and HLA in healthy donors. For the study at large: An early release of data contained some 80 million unique TCRs, which came from HLA-typed donors.

Study findings and constraints: Usually a TCR sequence was rare, but some public TCRs were found in many donors. Cytomegalovirus status, reportedly, was diagnosed with high specificity and sensitivity by the classifier. Cytomegalovirus association was listed for 150 to 200 TCR beta chains.

The receptor was derived from a female donor in good health and CMV-seronegative. Sequencing input: PBMCs. This sequence joins TRBV28 and TRBJ1-6; 7 bases map to TRBD1. Here the CDR3 reads CASSLTGLNSPLHF. CDR3 in DNA: TGTGCCAGCAGTTTGACAGGGCTGAATTCACCCCTCCACTTT.